The rows below give T cell receptor beta chains drawn from one sample of a study of CD8+CD57+ T cells in acquired aplastic anemia. MiXCR was run by TCRdb on the reads, yielding one entry per CDR3 protein. Of 100,000 to 150,000 distinct CDR3 sequences in the sample, 48% are singletons; the top ten hold around 2.3%. Sequencing input: sorted CD4+, CD8+, or CD8+CD57+ T cells (not recorded which) from PBMCs. These receptors were collected from a human donor in good health, serving as a control. Each CDR3 is given with its conserved first and last residue. Each record gives: CDR3 length, clone size, V gene, J gene, D gene, CDR3 protein, CDR3 DNA. A D gene is named only where the DNA matches it firmly. For some rows the clone size is stated as once, few or many, or as a class when expanded; others skip it.

cdr3_length: 15; clone_size: many; v_call: TRBV7-9; j_call: TRBJ1-1; d_call: .; cdr3_aa: CASSPTQTPNTEAFF; cdr3_nt: TGTGCCAGCAGCCCTACCCAGACCCCGAACACTGAAGCTTTCTTT
cdr3_length: 15; clone_size: .; v_call: TRBV5-6; j_call: TRBJ1-2; d_call: .; cdr3_aa: CASSITAGMLYGYTF; cdr3_nt: TGTGCCAGCAGCATAACCGCGGGGATGCTCTATGGCTACACCTTC
cdr3_length: 13; clone_size: .; v_call: TRBV10-1; j_call: TRBJ1-1; d_call: .; cdr3_aa: CASALAVGTEAFF; cdr3_nt: TGCGCCAGCGCCCTGGCAGTTGGCACTGAAGCTTTCTTT
cdr3_length: 15; clone_size: once; v_call: TRBV7-2; j_call: TRBJ2-1; d_call: .; cdr3_aa: CASSRQALLDNEQFF; cdr3_nt: TGTGCCAGCAGCCGACAGGCACTTTTGGACAATGAGCAGTTCTTC
cdr3_length: 13; clone_size: .; v_call: TRBV6-5; j_call: TRBJ1-2; d_call: .; cdr3_aa: CASSYSISYGYTF; cdr3_nt: TGTGCCAGCAGTTACTCCATCAGTTATGGCTACACCTTC
cdr3_length: 17; clone_size: .; v_call: TRBV15; j_call: TRBJ2-5; d_call: TRBD2; cdr3_aa: CATSRESGAEYQETQYF; cdr3_nt: TGTGCCACCAGCAGAGAGAGCGGGGCAGAGTACCAAGAGACCCAGTACTTC
cdr3_length: 12; clone_size: .; v_call: TRBV7-9; j_call: TRBJ1-4; d_call: .; cdr3_aa: CASSLEDLKLFF; cdr3_nt: TGTGCCAGCAGCCTAGAGGATCTAAAACTGTTTTTT
cdr3_length: 16; clone_size: many; v_call: TRBV20-1; j_call: TRBJ1-2; d_call: .; cdr3_aa: CSARALTQPPNYGYTF; cdr3_nt: TGCAGTGCTAGAGCTCTGACCCAGCCCCCTAACTATGGCTACACCTTC
cdr3_length: 13; clone_size: many; v_call: TRBV9; j_call: TRBJ1-1; d_call: .; cdr3_aa: CASSSGRSGEAFF; cdr3_nt: TGTGCCAGCAGCTCTGGCAGGAGCGGTGAAGCTTTCTTT
cdr3_length: 15; clone_size: many; v_call: TRBV5-1; j_call: TRBJ1-3; d_call: .; cdr3_aa: CASSSGTGPGNTIYF; cdr3_nt: TGCGCCAGCAGCTCGGGAACAGGTCCTGGAAACACCATATATTTT
cdr3_length: 13; clone_size: once; v_call: TRBV29-1; j_call: TRBJ2-7; d_call: .; cdr3_aa: CSVEEHGNCGQYF; cdr3_nt: TGCAGCGTTGAAGAACACGGTAACTGCGGGCAGTACTTC
cdr3_length: 17; clone_size: many; v_call: TRBV3-1; j_call: TRBJ2-5; d_call: .; cdr3_aa: CASSPPRSAGVIETQYF; cdr3_nt: TGTGCCAGCAGCCCCCCGCGGTCGGCGGGCGTGATCGAGACCCAGTACTTC
cdr3_length: 15; clone_size: .; v_call: TRBV25-1; j_call: TRBJ2-3; d_call: .; cdr3_aa: CASSEWGTLADTQYF; cdr3_nt: TGTGCCAGCAGTGAATGGGGGACGCTGGCAGATACGCAGTATTTT
cdr3_length: 16; clone_size: once; v_call: TRBV7-3; j_call: TRBJ2-7; d_call: TRBD2; cdr3_aa: CASSQTSGGNTYEQYF; cdr3_nt: TGTGCCAGCAGTCAAACTAGCGGGGGGAATACCTACGAGCAGTACTTC
cdr3_length: 14; clone_size: .; v_call: TRBV2; j_call: TRBJ2-7; d_call: .; cdr3_aa: CASERGGFSYEQYF; cdr3_nt: TGTGCCAGCGAGAGGGGGGGGTTCTCCTACGAGCAGTACTTC
cdr3_length: 16; clone_size: .; v_call: TRBV20-1; j_call: TRBJ2-7; d_call: TRBD2; cdr3_aa: CSARAPISSGSYEQYF; cdr3_nt: TGCAGTGCTCGCGCACCGATTTCTAGCGGGAGCTACGAGCAGTACTTC
cdr3_length: 12; clone_size: few; v_call: TRBV29-1; j_call: TRBJ2-1; d_call: .; cdr3_aa: CSVLRGRGEQFF; cdr3_nt: TGCAGCGTATTGCGAGGGCGGGGTGAGCAGTTCTTC
cdr3_length: 15; clone_size: once; v_call: TRBV5-6; j_call: TRBJ1-4; d_call: .; cdr3_aa: CASSLDRGVNEKLFF; cdr3_nt: TGTGCCAGCAGCCTGGACCGAGGGGTTAATGAAAAACTGTTTTTT
cdr3_length: 15; clone_size: .; v_call: TRBV19; j_call: TRBJ2-7; d_call: .; cdr3_aa: CASSIVAGPDYEQYF; cdr3_nt: TGTGCCAGTAGTATAGTGGCGGGCCCGGACTACGAGCAGTACTTC
cdr3_length: 15; clone_size: .; v_call: TRBV19; j_call: TRBJ1-1; d_call: TRBD1; cdr3_aa: CASSAGGTANTEAFF; cdr3_nt: TGTGCCAGTAGTGCCGGCGGGACAGCGAACACTGAAGCTTTCTTT
cdr3_length: 13; clone_size: .; v_call: TRBV7-2; j_call: TRBJ1-1; d_call: .; cdr3_aa: CASSFAINTEAFF; cdr3_nt: TGTGCCAGCAGCTTTGCGATAAACACTGAAGCTTTCTTT
cdr3_length: 14; clone_size: .; v_call: TRBV20-1; j_call: TRBJ1-3; d_call: TRBD1; cdr3_aa: CSARTGGFGNTIYF; cdr3_nt: TGCAGTGCAAGGACAGGGGGCTTCGGAAACACCATATATTTT
cdr3_length: 14; clone_size: .; v_call: TRBV25-1; j_call: TRBJ1-4; d_call: .; cdr3_aa: CASSEGGSGEKLFF; cdr3_nt: TGTGCCAGCAGTGAAGGAGGGAGTGGAGAAAAACTGTTTTTT
cdr3_length: 13; clone_size: .; v_call: TRBV24-1; j_call: TRBJ2-1; d_call: TRBD2; cdr3_aa: CATGTRQWGEQFF; cdr3_nt: TGTGCCACCGGGACTAGGCAATGGGGTGAGCAGTTCTTC
cdr3_length: 15; clone_size: many; v_call: TRBV7-3; j_call: TRBJ2-1; d_call: TRBD2; cdr3_aa: CASSPSGGAWVEQFF; cdr3_nt: TGTGCCAGTTCCCCTAGCGGGGGGGCCTGGGTTGAGCAGTTCTTC
cdr3_length: 11; clone_size: .; v_call: TRBV29-1; j_call: TRBJ1-2; d_call: .; cdr3_aa: CSVETTTGYTF; cdr3_nt: TGCAGCGTTGAAACCACAACTGGCTACACCTTC
cdr3_length: 17; clone_size: few; v_call: TRBV20-1; j_call: TRBJ2-5; d_call: TRBD2; cdr3_aa: CSATGLAGGPQQETQYF; cdr3_nt: TGCAGTGCCACGGGACTAGCGGGGGGGCCGCAACAAGAGACCCAGTACTTC
cdr3_length: 11; clone_size: many; v_call: TRBV6-2/TRBV6-3; j_call: TRBJ2-1; d_call: .; cdr3_aa: CASSYVGEQFF; cdr3_nt: TGTGCCAGCAGTTACGTGGGGGAGCAGTTCTTC
cdr3_length: 15; clone_size: few; v_call: TRBV7-2; j_call: TRBJ2-7; d_call: TRBD2; cdr3_aa: CASSSTSGGADEQYF; cdr3_nt: TGTGCCAGCAGCTCCACTAGCGGGGGGGCTGACGAGCAGTACTTC
cdr3_length: 19; clone_size: many; v_call: TRBV27; j_call: TRBJ2-3; d_call: TRBD2; cdr3_aa: CASSSSPLRGSGDTDTQYF; cdr3_nt: TGTGCCAGCAGTTCATCACCTCTTCGGGGTAGCGGGGACACAGATACGCAGTATTTT
cdr3_length: 13; clone_size: many; v_call: TRBV14; j_call: TRBJ1-6; d_call: .; cdr3_aa: CASSFRVNSPLHF; cdr3_nt: TGTGCCAGCAGCTTCAGGGTTAATTCACCCCTCCACTTT
cdr3_length: 15; clone_size: .; v_call: TRBV19; j_call: TRBJ2-3; d_call: .; cdr3_aa: CASRGGGASTDTQYF; cdr3_nt: TGTGCCAGCAGAGGGGGGGGGGCTAGCACAGATACGCAGTATTTT
cdr3_length: 14; clone_size: many; v_call: TRBV2; j_call: TRBJ2-7; d_call: .; cdr3_aa: CASSEVQSHYEQYF; cdr3_nt: TGTGCCAGCAGTGAGGTACAGAGTCACTACGAGCAGTACTTC
cdr3_length: 15; clone_size: many; v_call: TRBV19; j_call: TRBJ1-2; d_call: TRBD1; cdr3_aa: CASSIDNRGAYGYTF; cdr3_nt: TGTGCCAGTAGTATAGACAACAGGGGGGCCTATGGCTACACCTTC
cdr3_length: 13; clone_size: .; v_call: TRBV7-8; j_call: TRBJ2-1; d_call: TRBD2; cdr3_aa: CASSRELNNEQFF; cdr3_nt: TGTGCCAGCTCGCGGGAGCTCAACAATGAGCAGTTCTTC
cdr3_length: 14; clone_size: .; v_call: TRBV15; j_call: TRBJ2-5; d_call: .; cdr3_aa: CATSSGGTEETQYF; cdr3_nt: TGTGCCACCAGCAGTGGGGGGACAGAAGAGACCCAGTACTTC
cdr3_length: 13; clone_size: once; v_call: TRBV24-1; j_call: TRBJ1-2; d_call: .; cdr3_aa: CATSDLRPRGYTF; cdr3_nt: TGTGCCACCAGTGATTTGCGGCCCAGGGGCTACACCTTC
cdr3_length: 16; clone_size: many; v_call: TRBV2; j_call: TRBJ1-5; d_call: .; cdr3_aa: CASSEALGRSNQPQHF; cdr3_nt: TGTGCCAGCAGTGAAGCGCTGGGGCGAAGCAATCAGCCCCAGCATTTT
cdr3_length: 13; clone_size: many; v_call: TRBV19; j_call: TRBJ1-2; d_call: .; cdr3_aa: CASSRGDFWGYTF; cdr3_nt: TGTGCCAGTAGTAGGGGGGACTTCTGGGGCTACACCTTC
cdr3_length: 14; clone_size: many; v_call: TRBV6-5; j_call: TRBJ1-1; d_call: .; cdr3_aa: CASRTEGANTEAFF; cdr3_nt: TGTGCCAGCAGAACCGAGGGAGCGAACACTGAAGCTTTCTTT
cdr3_length: 15; clone_size: .; v_call: TRBV2; j_call: TRBJ2-7; d_call: .; cdr3_aa: CASSVLRRTVHEQYF; cdr3_nt: TGTGCCAGCAGTGTGCTGCGCCGGACAGTCCACGAGCAGTACTTC
cdr3_length: 16; clone_size: once; v_call: TRBV4-1; j_call: TRBJ1-6; d_call: TRBD1; cdr3_aa: CASSQDHRGHNSPLHF; cdr3_nt: TGCGCCAGCAGCCAAGACCACAGGGGGCATAATTCACCCCTCCACTTT
cdr3_length: 15; clone_size: .; v_call: TRBV19; j_call: TRBJ2-3; d_call: .; cdr3_aa: CASSVVRGRADTQYF; cdr3_nt: TGTGCCAGCAGTGTGGTGCGGGGGCGCGCAGATACGCAGTATTTT
cdr3_length: 13; clone_size: .; v_call: TRBV7-9; j_call: TRBJ2-5; d_call: .; cdr3_aa: CASSLGLTETQYF; cdr3_nt: TGTGCCAGCAGCTTAGGGTTGACAGAGACCCAGTACTTC
cdr3_length: 19; clone_size: many; v_call: TRBV10-1; j_call: TRBJ2-2; d_call: TRBD1; cdr3_aa: CASSYDDNPGQTYTGELFF; cdr3_nt: TGCGCCAGCAGTTACGATGACAATCCGGGACAGACGTACACCGGGGAGCTGTTTTTT
cdr3_length: 14; clone_size: .; v_call: TRBV6-5; j_call: TRBJ2-7; d_call: TRBD2; cdr3_aa: CASSLSSGGVAQYF; cdr3_nt: TGTGCCAGCAGTTTATCTAGCGGGGGGGTGGCGCAGTACTTC
cdr3_length: 15; clone_size: .; v_call: TRBV10-3; j_call: TRBJ1-1; d_call: .; cdr3_aa: CAITQDSYQNTEAFF; cdr3_nt: TGTGCCATCACCCAGGACAGTTACCAGAACACTGAAGCTTTCTTT
cdr3_length: 12; clone_size: .; v_call: TRBV11-2; j_call: TRBJ2-7; d_call: .; cdr3_aa: CASSLFGNEQYF; cdr3_nt: TGTGCCAGCAGCTTATTTGGGAACGAGCAGTACTTC
cdr3_length: 11; clone_size: .; v_call: TRBV20-1; j_call: TRBJ2-5; d_call: .; cdr3_aa: CSARVEGTQYF; cdr3_nt: TGCAGTGCTAGAGTCGAGGGGACCCAGTACTTC
cdr3_length: 15; clone_size: many; v_call: TRBV9; j_call: TRBJ2-7; d_call: TRBD2; cdr3_aa: CASSVAAGGLPEQYF; cdr3_nt: TGTGCCAGCAGCGTAGCAGCGGGGGGCCTTCCGGAGCAGTACTTC
cdr3_length: 14; clone_size: .; v_call: TRBV7-3; j_call: TRBJ2-5; d_call: .; cdr3_aa: CASSLMAQGETQYF; cdr3_nt: TGTGCCAGCAGCTTAATGGCCCAGGGGGAGACCCAGTACTTC
cdr3_length: 15; clone_size: many; v_call: TRBV15; j_call: TRBJ2-2; d_call: .; cdr3_aa: CATSRTGPSRGELFF; cdr3_nt: TGTGCCACCAGCAGAACCGGACCGAGCCGCGGGGAGCTGTTTTTT
cdr3_length: 17; clone_size: .; v_call: TRBV2; j_call: TRBJ2-5; d_call: TRBD2; cdr3_aa: CASSAPSGGLAQETQYF; cdr3_nt: TGTGCCAGCAGTGCGCCTAGCGGCGGGCTGGCCCAAGAGACCCAGTACTTC
cdr3_length: 15; clone_size: .; v_call: TRBV19; j_call: TRBJ1-1; d_call: .; cdr3_aa: CASSVSVVGATEAFF; cdr3_nt: TGTGCCAGTAGTGTTAGCGTTGTGGGGGCCACTGAAGCTTTCTTT
cdr3_length: 15; clone_size: .; v_call: TRBV9; j_call: TRBJ2-7; d_call: .; cdr3_aa: CASSPGWQGDREQHF; cdr3_nt: TGTGCCAGCAGCCCAGGGTGGCAGGGAGATCGCGAGCAGCACTTC